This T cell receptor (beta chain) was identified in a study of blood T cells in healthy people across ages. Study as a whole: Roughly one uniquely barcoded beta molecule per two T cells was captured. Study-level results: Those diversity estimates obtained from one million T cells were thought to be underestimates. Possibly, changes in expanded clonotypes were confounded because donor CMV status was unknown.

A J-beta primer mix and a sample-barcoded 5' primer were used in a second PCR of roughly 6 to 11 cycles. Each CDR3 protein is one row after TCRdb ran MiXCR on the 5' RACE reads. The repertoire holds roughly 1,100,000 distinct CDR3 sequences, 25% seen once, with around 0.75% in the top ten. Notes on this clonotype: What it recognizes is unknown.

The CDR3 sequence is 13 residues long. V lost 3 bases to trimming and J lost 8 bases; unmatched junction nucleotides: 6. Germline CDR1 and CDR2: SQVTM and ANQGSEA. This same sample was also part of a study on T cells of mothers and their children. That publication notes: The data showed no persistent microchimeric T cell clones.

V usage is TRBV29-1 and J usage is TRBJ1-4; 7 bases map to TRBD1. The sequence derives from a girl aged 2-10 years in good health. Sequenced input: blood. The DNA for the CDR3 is TGCAGCGTTGAGTTCCAGGGACAGGAAAAACTGTTTTTT. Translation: CSVEFQGQEKLFF.